This TCR beta chain was captured in a study of shared clonotypes between healthy human individuals. Deletions cut 1 base from V and 4 bases from J, with 13 bases between. Germline V gene data show CDR1 as SGHTA and CDR2 as FQGNSA. This CDR3 has 15 amino acids. Method: immunoSEQ multiplex PCR; TCRdb's copy keeps in-frame clones and lacks some. This sample has about 980,000 clones, with more than 75% found just once. The receptor's source is a young man in good health. The chain recombines TRBV7-2 with TRBJ1-2, with D perhaps matching TRBD1 (5 bases). The sample was memory CD4+ T cells sorted from blood. The subset was: CD45RA-negative fraction. CDR3 amino acids: CASSLGQGNTYGYTF. In DNA form, the CDR3 reads TGTGCCAGCAGCTTAGGGCAGGGCAACACCTATGGCTACACCTTC.